These 27 T cell receptor beta chains originate from one sample sequenced in a study of shared clonotypes between healthy human individuals. Sequenced by immunoSEQ multiplex PCR; TCRdb stores in-frame clones only, minus some. The table records over a million clones, 60% to 80% of them present only once. The sample comprised memory CD4+ T cells sorted from blood. The subset is: CD45RA-negative fraction. These receptors were collected from a young man in good health.

The chain carries TRBV28 and TRBJ2-3; possibly TRBD2 for D (6 bases). Germline V gives CDR1 MDHEN, CDR2 SYDVKM. V was clipped by 7 bases and J by 6 bases, with 23 bases between them. CDR3 length equals 16 residues. The DNA for the CDR3 is TGTGCCAGCACCCCTGGGGGGAAACCCGCGGGGGATACGCAGTATTTT. Protein product: CASTPGGKPAGDTQYF.

This clone was seen only a few times. Since a much larger clone is just one base distant, this may be a read error. At the DNA level, this CDR3 is encoded by other sequences in the same sample as well. The rearrangement links TRBV4-1 to TRBJ1-1, with 7 bases identical to TRBD1. CDR1 is MGHRA and CDR2 is YSYEKL in the germline V gene. The CDR3 totals 14 residues. V was clipped by 1 base and J by 3 bases; unmatched bases: 2. Here the CDR3 reads CASSQGQGYTEAFF. In DNA form, the CDR3 reads TGCGCCAGCAGCCAAGGACAGGGTTACACTGAAGCTTTCTTT.

CDR3 in DNA: TGTGCCTGGAGTGTCGGGTCAAATGAAAAACTGTTTTTT. This gives the protein CAWSVGSNEKLFF. The genes are TRBV30 and TRBJ1-4, with unresolved D. This CDR3 has 13 residues. V was clipped by 0 bases and J by 5 bases, with 7 bases between them. Per germline, CDR1 GTSNPN and CDR2 SVGIG (reference sequence).

In this sample, this clone turned up a few times. This chain uses TRBV5-4 with TRBJ2-1; the D gene is possibly TRBD2 (5 bases). CDR3 size: 16 residues. The germline CDR1 and CDR2 sequences are SGHNT and YYREEE (reference sequence). V lost 1 base to trimming and J lost 0 bases, with 11 bases between them. The chain's CDR3 is CASSLLSDTSYNEQFF. The DNA for the CDR3 is TGTGCCAGCAGCTTGCTTAGCGATACCTCCTACAATGAGCAGTTCTTC.

The genes are TRBV6-5 and TRBJ1-1, with a weak D call TRBD1 (5 bases). CDR1 and CDR2 from the germline V gene are MNHEY and SVGAGI. The CDR3 totals 13 residues. V was pared by 6 bases and J by 5 bases, with 13 bases between. The CDR3 DNA follows: TGTGCCAGCAGGAGGGGAGGGGATACTGAAGCTTTCTTT. Translating gives CASRRGGDTEAFF.

The chain has TRBV6-4 and TRBJ2-5; a possible D gene is TRBD1 (6 bases). CDR1 is MRHNA and CDR2 is SNTAGT in the germline V gene. The CDR3 has 12 residues. Trimming cost V 6 bases and J 5 bases, with 10 bases left between them. The CDR3 sequence is CASRMRGETQYF. The CDR3 bases are TGTGCCAGCAGGATGAGGGGGGAGACCCAGTACTTC.

This chain uses TRBV6-6 with TRBJ1-6; 7 bases line up with TRBD1. In germline, CDR1 is MNHNY, CDR2 SVGAGI (reference sequence). There are 12 residues in the CDR3. The trim removed 2 bases at V and 15 bases at J, leaving 4 bases unmatched. The CDR3 spells CASSYGDRVLHF. The DNA for the CDR3 is TGTGCCAGCAGTTACGGGGACAGAGTCCTCCACTTT.

This clone was seen at least ten times. The CDR3 spells CASSLVGLGANVLTF. CDR3 nucleotide sequence: TGTGCCAGCAGTTTGGTGGGGCTTGGGGCCAACGTCCTGACTTTC. This chain connects TRBV28 to TRBJ2-6; the D gene is possibly TRBD1 (5 bases). Germline V lookup: CDR1 MDHEN, CDR2 SYDVKM. The CDR3 covers 15 residues. V lost 3 bases and J lost 3, with 9 bases in between.

The genes are TRBV7-3 and TRBJ2-2, with 8 bases that match TRBD1. V lost 5 bases and J lost 4; bases outside the gene matches: 6. CDR3 length: 15 residues. The germline gives CDR1 SGHTA, CDR2 FQGTGA. CDR3 in amino acids: CASSPRQGSTGELFF. Written as DNA, the CDR3 is TGTGCCAGCAGCCCACGACAGGGGAGCACCGGGGAGCTGTTTTTT.

This clone was counted a few times. The chain joins TRBV29-1 to TRBJ1-2; 7 bases match TRBD1. The CDR3 is 15 amino acids. J was trimmed by 5 bases and V by 2 bases; bases with no gene match: 11. The V gene's germline CDR1 is SQVTM and CDR2 ANQGSEA. CDR3 in DNA: TGCAGCGTTGAAAATCCCGGGACAGCATTTTATGGCTACACCTTC. Translated, it gives CSVENPGTAFYGYTF.

Remarks on this clone: Other DNA sequences from this sample encode an identical CDR3 as well. The chain is built from TRBV5-1 and TRBJ2-5, with D possibly TRBD2 on 5 matching bases. The CDR3 is made up of 14 amino acids. Germline values: CDR1 SGHRS, CDR2 YFSETQ. V lost 0 bases and J 5 bases, leaving 11 bases between the germline ends. This CDR3 is CASSLGKGGETQYF. The CDR3 nucleotides read TGCGCCAGCAGCTTGGGGAAGGGCGGGGAGACCCAGTACTTC.

The chain recombines TRBV30 with TRBJ1-4; D possibly corresponds to TRBD1 (5 bases). Germline V lookup: CDR1 GTSNPN, CDR2 SVGIG (reference sequence). The CDR3 consists of 12 residues. Trimming took 3 bases from V and 5 from J, leaving 7 bases between them. CDR3 protein: CAWRWGNEKLFF. The CDR3 DNA sequence: TGTGCCTGGAGATGGGGCAATGAAAAACTGTTTTTT.

The count of this clone is one. The V gene is TRBV11-3, the J gene TRBJ2-1; no clear D gene. The germline V gene encodes CDR1 SGHNT and CDR2 YENEEA. The CDR3 covers 12 residues. Trimming took 10 bases from V and 5 from J, leaving 12 bases between them. The CDR3 nucleotides read TGTGCCACCCCATTCGAGAACAATGAGCAGTTCTTC. Translation: CATPFENNEQFF.

This clone has only a few counts. The V gene is TRBV11-2, the J gene TRBJ1-6; TRBD1 is a possible D gene (6 bases). Germline CDR1 SGHAT, CDR2 FQNNGV. The CDR3 totals 15 residues. V was clipped by 4 bases and J by 7 bases, with 14 bases between them. CDR3 DNA: TGTGCCAGCAGCTCAGCCCACAGGGTAAATTCACCCCTCCACTTT. Its translation is CASSSAHRVNSPLHF.

The chain combines TRBV5-6 with TRBJ2-1, with D possibly being TRBD2 (5 bases). V lost 2 bases, J lost 6 bases, and 15 bases lay in between. CDR3 length: 15 residues. Germline CDR1 reads SGHDT; CDR2 reads YYEEEE. The CDR3 nucleotides read TGTGCCAGCAGCTTAAGACTACCCATTCCCAATGAGCAGTTCTTC. Amino acid sequence: CASSLRLPIPNEQFF. The full variable domain, in which reference TRBV5-6 and TRBJ2-1 provide the parts outside the CDR3, is DAGVTQSPTHLIKTRGQQVTLRCSPKSGHDTVSWYQQALGQGPQFIFQYYEEEERQRGNFPDRFSGHQFPNYSSELNVNALLLGDSALYLCASSLRLPIPNEQFFGPGTRLTVL.

The chain recombines TRBV6-6 with TRBJ2-2, with 10 bases fitting TRBD2. After removal of 5 bases from V and 0 bases from J, the junction contained 0 bases not matched to a gene. The CDR3 extends over 15 amino acids. Germline assignment: CDR1 MNHNY and CDR2 SVGAGI (reference sequence). CDR3 coding DNA: TGTGCCAGCAGTACTAGCGGGGCGAACACCGGGGAGCTGTTTTTT. The encoded protein is CASSTSGANTGELFF.

The V call is TRBV28, the J call TRBJ2-1; D may be TRBD1 (6 bases). CDR3 size: 13 residues. V shed 5 bases and J shed 7 bases, with 12 bases lying between them. Germline V gene data show CDR1 as MDHEN and CDR2 as SYDVKM. The CDR3 loop reads CASSDRDTNEQFF. CDR3 in DNA: TGTGCCAGCAGTGACCGGGACACGAATGAGCAGTTCTTC.

In the case of this clone: Other nucleotide sequences in the sample specify the same CDR3. This chain uses TRBV6-6 with TRBJ2-7, with 11 bases aligning to TRBD2. CDR1 is MNHNY, CDR2 SVGAGI, per germline (reference sequence). This CDR3 has 14 amino acids. Unmatched junction bases numbered 0, after V lost 2 bases and J lost 3 bases. The CDR3: CASSYTSGSYEQYF. Written as DNA, the CDR3 is TGTGCCAGCAGTTACACTAGCGGGAGCTACGAGCAGTACTTC.

J is TRBJ1-1 and V is TRBV6-5; D remains unclear. The CDR3 extends over 13 amino acids. V shed 4 bases and J shed 1 base, with 7 bases lying between them. Germline-derived CDR1 and CDR2 are MNHEY and SVGAGI. CDR3 residues: CASSSLQNTEAFF. CDR3 sequence (DNA): TGTGCCAGCAGTTCTTTACAGAACACTGAAGCTTTCTTT.

The V call is TRBV28, the J call TRBJ2-5, with 12 bases identical to TRBD2. Germline V lookup: CDR1 MDHEN, CDR2 SYDVKM. CDR3 length: 15 amino acids. V dropped 7 bases and J dropped 1; count of bases not matched to a gene: 4. The CDR3 DNA follows: TGTGCCAGCACCTCTAGCGGGAGGGGCCAAGAGACCCAGTACTTC. It specifies CASTSSGRGQETQYF.

Note on this clone: Other nucleotide sequences from this sample produce the same CDR3. This chain uses TRBV5-4 with TRBJ2-2, with D uncertain. V shed 0 bases and J shed 0 bases, with 6 bases lying between them. The CDR3 is 15 amino acids. Germline CDR1 SGHNT, CDR2 YYREEE (reference sequence). The CDR3 DNA reads as TGTGCCAGCAGCTTGGGACAAACGAACACCGGGGAGCTGTTTTTT. This translates into CASSLGQTNTGELFF.

The V call is TRBV28, the J call TRBJ2-5, with TRBD2 matching over 7 bases. The CDR3 loop spans 15 amino acids. V shed 5 bases, J shed 4 bases, and the junction held 10 bases outside the gene matches. Germline CDR1 MDHEN, CDR2 SYDVKM. The CDR3 DNA follows: TGTGCCAGCAGTCCTACCCGGGCGGGGGTAGAGACCCAGTACTTC. Protein product: CASSPTRAGVETQYF.

This clone was seen only once. The same CDR3 arises from other DNA sequences in this sample as well. The rearrangement uses TRBV11-2 and TRBJ2-5, with 7 bases identical to TRBD2. The J segment lost 3 bases and the V segment lost 3 bases, leaving 1 base of the junction unmatched. This CDR3 spans 13 amino acids. The germline gives CDR1 SGHAT, CDR2 FQNNGV. DNA for the CDR3: TGTGCCAGCAGCTTGGGGGGGAAAGAGACCCAGTACTTC. Translation gives CASSLGGKETQYF.

This rearrangement joins TRBV15 to TRBJ1-5; D may be TRBD1 (5 bases). CDR1 LNHNV and CDR2 YYDKDF come from the germline V gene (reference sequence). The V end lost 0 bases, the J end lost 1 base, and 10 bases lay between the germline ends. The CDR3 covers 16 residues. The CDR3 reads CATSRDGGGSNQPQHF. The CDR3 region has the DNA TGTGCCACCAGCAGAGATGGGGGTGGGAGCAATCAGCCCCAGCATTTT.

A word on this clone: This is likely an artifact of a read error, given a far larger clone one base away. This chain joins TRBV10-2 and TRBJ2-5, with D possibly matching TRBD1 (5 bases). The CDR3 totals 14 residues. Germline assignment: CDR1 WSHSY and CDR2 SAAADI. Trimming took off 11 bases at V and 1 base at J, with 17 bases between the two ends. The DNA of the CDR3 is TGCGCCGTTAGGTCGCAGGGATCCCAAGAGACCCAGTACTTC. Translated, it gives CAVRSQGSQETQYF.

The chain joins TRBV5-4 to TRBJ1-1; D gene uncertain. Germline V CDR1 and CDR2: SGHNT, YYREEE (reference sequence). This CDR3 has 14 residues. Trimming removed 0 bases at V and 1 base at J, with 7 bases between. DNA for the CDR3: TGTGCCAGCAGCTTGGACAGCCAGAACACTGAAGCTTTCTTT. This codes for CASSLDSQNTEAFF.

This clone has only one observation. The chain links TRBV10-3 to TRBJ2-7; 9 positions agree with TRBD1. The CDR3 is 15 amino acids. The J segment lost 6 bases and the V segment lost 5 bases, leaving 11 bases of the junction unmatched. Germline V gives CDR1 ENHRY, CDR2 SYGVKD. The CDR3 DNA sequence: TGTGCCATCAGTCTACTAAGGACAGGGGTTGGCGAGCAGTACTTC. Its protein product is CAISLLRTGVGEQYF.